The clone carrying this T cell receptor beta chain is deemed medium-sized. The germline V gene has CDR1 WSHSY and CDR2 SAAADI. This CDR3 is 16 amino acids long. V shed 7 bases, J shed 0 bases, and the junction held 5 bases outside the gene matches. This specimen comes from a study of CDR3 diversity in severe acne. TCRdb called the PCR reads again in MiXCR, with one record for every CDR3 protein. The sample has about 85,000 distinct CDR3 sequences, 45% to 50% seen once; the top ten hold roughly a tenth. This sequence originates from a male donor in good health, serving as a control. V is TRBV10-2 and J is TRBJ2-6; 8 nucleotides line up with TRBD1. The sample consisted of blood. This chain's CDR3 is CASKAGGSSGANVLTF. CDR3 in DNA: TGCGCCAGCAAGGCAGGGGGCAGCTCTGGGGCCAACGTCCTGACTTTC.